In its sample, the clone carrying this T cell receptor beta chain was seen a few times. As yet, its antigen is unknown. The source of the sample is a study of T cells after yellow fever vaccination. TCRdb reprocessed the 5' RACE reads via MiXCR and lists one record per CDR3 protein. The data hold 450,000 to 600,000 distinct CDR3 sequences, with less than 20% observed a single time. Study outcomes and limitations: Bulk-population clonotypes that are abundant could appear as contaminants in FACS-sorted repertoires.

This TCR was recovered from a man aged 18 to 29 who received the YFV17D yellow fever vaccine. This specimen was PBMCs, taken less than 6 days after the first yellow fever vaccination.

The CDR3 DNA reads as TGCGCCAGCAGCCAATTGAATGGCGGAAACACAGATACGCAGTATTTT. This sequence encodes CASSQLNGGNTDTQYF. The rearrangement links TRBV4-1 to TRBJ2-3; D is unresolved. The length of the CDR3 is 16 residues. From germline, CDR1 is MGHRA and CDR2 YSYEKL. V was clipped by 2 bases and J by 2 bases, with 14 bases between them.